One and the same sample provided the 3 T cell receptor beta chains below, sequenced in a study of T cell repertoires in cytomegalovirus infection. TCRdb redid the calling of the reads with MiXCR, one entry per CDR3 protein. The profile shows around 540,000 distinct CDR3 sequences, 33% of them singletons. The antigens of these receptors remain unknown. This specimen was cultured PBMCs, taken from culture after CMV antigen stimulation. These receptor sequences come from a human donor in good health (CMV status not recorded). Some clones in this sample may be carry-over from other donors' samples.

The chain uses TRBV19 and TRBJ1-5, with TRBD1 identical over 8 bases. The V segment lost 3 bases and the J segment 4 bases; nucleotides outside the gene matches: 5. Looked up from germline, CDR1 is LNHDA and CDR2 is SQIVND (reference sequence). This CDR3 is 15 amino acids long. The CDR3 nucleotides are TGTGCCAGTAGTATCGGGACAGGCAGGAATCAGCCCCAGCATTTT. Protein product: CASSIGTGRNQPQHF. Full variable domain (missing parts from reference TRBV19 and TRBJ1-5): DGGITQSPKYLFRKEGQNVTLSCEQNLNHDAMYWYRQDPGQGLRLIYYSQIVNDFQKGDIAEGYSVSREKKESFPLTVTSAQKNPTAFYLCASSIGTGRNQPQHFGDGTRLSIL.

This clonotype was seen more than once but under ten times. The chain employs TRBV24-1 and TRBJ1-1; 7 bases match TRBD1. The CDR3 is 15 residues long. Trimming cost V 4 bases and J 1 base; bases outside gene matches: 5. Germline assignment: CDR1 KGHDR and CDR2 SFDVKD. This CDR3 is CATSDPRTGNTEAFF. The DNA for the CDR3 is TGTGCCACCAGTGACCCGCGGACAGGGAACACTGAAGCTTTCTTT.

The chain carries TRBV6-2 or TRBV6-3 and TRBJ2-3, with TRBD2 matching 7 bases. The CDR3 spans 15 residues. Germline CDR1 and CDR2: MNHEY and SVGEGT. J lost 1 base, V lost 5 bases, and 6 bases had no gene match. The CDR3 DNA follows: TGTGCCAGCAGTCGATTCGGACTAGGCACAGATACGCAGTATTTT. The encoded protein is CASSRFGLGTDTQYF.